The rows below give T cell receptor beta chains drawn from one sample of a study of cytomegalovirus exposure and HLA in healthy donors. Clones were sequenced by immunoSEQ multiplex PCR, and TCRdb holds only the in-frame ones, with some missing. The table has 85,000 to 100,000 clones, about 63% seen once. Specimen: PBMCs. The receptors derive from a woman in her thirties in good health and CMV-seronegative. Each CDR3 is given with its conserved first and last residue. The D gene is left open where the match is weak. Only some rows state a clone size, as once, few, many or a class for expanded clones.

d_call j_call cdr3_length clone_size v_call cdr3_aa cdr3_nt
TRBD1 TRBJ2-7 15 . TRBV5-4 CASSPNPGQDYEQYF TGTGCCAGCAGCCCGAATCCGGGACAGGACTACGAGCAGTACTTC
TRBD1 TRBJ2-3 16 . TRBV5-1 CASSLVWDSSTDTQYF TGCGCCAGCAGCTTGGTCTGGGACAGTAGCACAGATACGCAGTATTTT
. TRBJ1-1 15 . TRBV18 CASSRSGTLNTEAFF TGTGCCAGCTCACGTTCCGGGACACTGAACACTGAAGCTTTCTTT
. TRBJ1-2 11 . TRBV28 CASMGGYGYTF TGTGCCAGCATGGGAGGGTATGGCTACACCTTC
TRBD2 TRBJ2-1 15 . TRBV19 CASTPKLAGVNEQFF TGTGCCAGTACCCCAAAACTAGCGGGAGTTAATGAGCAGTTCTTC
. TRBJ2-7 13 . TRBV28 CASSLAGAEKQYF TGTGCCAGCAGTTTAGCGGGGGCGGAGAAGCAGTACTTC
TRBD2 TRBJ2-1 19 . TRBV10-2 CASSGRGAASGGRYNEQFF TGCGCCAGCAGTGGCCGGGGGGCGGCTAGCGGGGGCCGGTACAATGAGCAGTTCTTC
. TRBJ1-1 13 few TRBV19 CASSILAGTEAFF TGTGCCAGTAGTATCTTGGCAGGGACTGAAGCTTTCTTT
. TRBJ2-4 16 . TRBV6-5 CASSYSLGGAKNIQYF TGTGCCAGCAGTTACTCGTTGGGGGGAGCCAAAAACATTCAGTACTTC
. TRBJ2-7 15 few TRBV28 CASSRQGSGSYEQYF TGTGCCAGCAGCCGGCAGGGAAGTGGGTCCTACGAGCAGTACTTC
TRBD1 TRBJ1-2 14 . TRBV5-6 CASSGATGFYGYTF TGTGCCAGCAGCGGGGCGACAGGGTTCTATGGCTACACCTTC
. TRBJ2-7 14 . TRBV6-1 CASTPQKEGVEQYF TGTGCCAGCACCCCCCAAAAGGAGGGCGTCGAGCAGTACTTC
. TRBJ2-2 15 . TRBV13 CASSFYGGSTGELFF TGTGCCAGCAGCTTTTACGGGGGATCCACCGGGGAGCTGTTTTTT
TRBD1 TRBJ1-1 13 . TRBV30 CAWSLPTGTEAFF TGTGCCTGGAGTCTACCGACAGGGACTGAAGCTTTCTTT